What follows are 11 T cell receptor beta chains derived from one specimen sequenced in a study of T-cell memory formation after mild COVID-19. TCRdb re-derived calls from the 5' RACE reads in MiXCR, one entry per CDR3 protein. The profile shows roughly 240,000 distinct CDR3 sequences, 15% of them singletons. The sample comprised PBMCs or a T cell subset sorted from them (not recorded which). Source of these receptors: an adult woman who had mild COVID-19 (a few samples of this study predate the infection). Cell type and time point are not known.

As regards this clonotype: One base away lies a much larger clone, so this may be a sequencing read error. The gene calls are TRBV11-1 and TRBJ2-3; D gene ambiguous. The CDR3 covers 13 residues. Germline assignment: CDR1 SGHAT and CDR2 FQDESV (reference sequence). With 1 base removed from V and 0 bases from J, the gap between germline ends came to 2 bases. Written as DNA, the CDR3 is TGTGCCAGCAGCTTAGTCAGCACAGATACGCAGTATTTT. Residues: CASSLVSTDTQYF.

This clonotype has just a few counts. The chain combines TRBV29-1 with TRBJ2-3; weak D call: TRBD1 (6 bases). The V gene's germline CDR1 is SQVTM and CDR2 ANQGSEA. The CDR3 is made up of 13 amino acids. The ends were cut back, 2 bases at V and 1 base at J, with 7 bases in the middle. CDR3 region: CSVESGGTDTQYF. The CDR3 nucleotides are TGCAGCGTTGAATCAGGGGGCACAGATACGCAGTATTTT.

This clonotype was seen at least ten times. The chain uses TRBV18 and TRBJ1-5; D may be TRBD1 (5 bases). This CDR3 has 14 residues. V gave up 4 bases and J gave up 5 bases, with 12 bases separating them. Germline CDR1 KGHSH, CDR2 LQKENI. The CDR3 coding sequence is TGTGCCAGCTCACTATCAGGGCCATATCAGCCCCAGCATTTT. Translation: CASSLSGPYQPQHF. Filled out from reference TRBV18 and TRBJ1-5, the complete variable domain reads NAGVMQNPRHLVRRRGQEARLRCSPMKGHSHVYWYRQLPEEGLKFMVYLQKENIIDESGMPKERFSAEFPKEGPSILRIQQVVRGDSAAYFCASSLSGPYQPQHFGDGTRLSIL.

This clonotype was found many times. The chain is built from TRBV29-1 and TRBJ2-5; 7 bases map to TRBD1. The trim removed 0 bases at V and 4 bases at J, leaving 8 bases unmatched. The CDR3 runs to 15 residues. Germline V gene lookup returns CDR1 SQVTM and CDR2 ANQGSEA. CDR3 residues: CSVEEGWTGTETQYF. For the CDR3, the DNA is TGCAGCGTTGAAGAGGGGTGGACAGGAACAGAGACCCAGTACTTC.

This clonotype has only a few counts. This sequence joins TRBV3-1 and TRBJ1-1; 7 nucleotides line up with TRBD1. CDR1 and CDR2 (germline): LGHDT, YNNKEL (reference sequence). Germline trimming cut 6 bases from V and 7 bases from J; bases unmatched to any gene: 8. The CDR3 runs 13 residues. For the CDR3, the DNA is TGTGCCAGCAGGCCTACAGGGGTTGGTGAAGCTTTCTTT. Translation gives CASRPTGVGEAFF.

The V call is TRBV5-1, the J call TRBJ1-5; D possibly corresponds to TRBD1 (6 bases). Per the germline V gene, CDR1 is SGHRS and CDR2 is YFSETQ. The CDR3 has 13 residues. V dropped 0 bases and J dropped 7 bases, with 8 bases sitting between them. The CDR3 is CASSLDREQPQHF. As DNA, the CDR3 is TGCGCCAGCAGCTTGGACAGGGAGCAGCCCCAGCATTTT.

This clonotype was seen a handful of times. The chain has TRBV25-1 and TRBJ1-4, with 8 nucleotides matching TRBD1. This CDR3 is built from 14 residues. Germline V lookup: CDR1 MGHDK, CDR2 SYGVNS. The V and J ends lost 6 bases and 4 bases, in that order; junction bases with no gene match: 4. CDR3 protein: CASRGQGINEKLFF. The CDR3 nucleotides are TGTGCCAGCAGAGGACAGGGAATTAATGAAAAACTGTTTTTT.

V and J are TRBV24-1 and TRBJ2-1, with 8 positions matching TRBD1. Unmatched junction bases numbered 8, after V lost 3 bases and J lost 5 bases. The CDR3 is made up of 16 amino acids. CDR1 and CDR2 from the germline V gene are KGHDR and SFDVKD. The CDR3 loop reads CATSDRGQGYNNEQFF. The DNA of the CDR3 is TGTGCCACCAGTGATCGAGGACAGGGTTATAACAATGAGCAGTTCTTC.

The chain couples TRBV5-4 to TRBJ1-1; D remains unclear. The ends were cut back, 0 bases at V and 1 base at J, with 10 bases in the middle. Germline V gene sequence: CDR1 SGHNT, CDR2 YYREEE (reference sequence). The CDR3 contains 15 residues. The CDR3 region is CASSLAVASNTEAFF. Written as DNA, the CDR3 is TGTGCCAGCAGCTTGGCGGTGGCTTCGAACACTGAAGCTTTCTTT. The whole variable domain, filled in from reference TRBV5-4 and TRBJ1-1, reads ETGVTQSPTHLIKTRGQQVTLRCSSQSGHNTVSWYQQALGQGPQFIFQYYREEENGRGNFPPRFSGLQFPNYSSELNVNALELDDSALYLCASSLAVASNTEAFFGQGTRLTVV.

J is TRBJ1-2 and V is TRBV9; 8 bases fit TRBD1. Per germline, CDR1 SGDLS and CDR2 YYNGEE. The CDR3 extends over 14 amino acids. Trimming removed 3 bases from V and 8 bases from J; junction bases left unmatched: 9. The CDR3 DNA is TGTGCCAGCAGCGCAGCGACAGGGGCGTGGGGCTACACCTTC. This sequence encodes CASSAATGAWGYTF.

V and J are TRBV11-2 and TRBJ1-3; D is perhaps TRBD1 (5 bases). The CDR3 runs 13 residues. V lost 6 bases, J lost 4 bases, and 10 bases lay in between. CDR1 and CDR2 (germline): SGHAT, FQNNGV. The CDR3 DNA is TGTGCCAGCAGATTTCGGGGCGGAAACACCATATATTTT. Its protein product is CASRFRGGNTIYF.